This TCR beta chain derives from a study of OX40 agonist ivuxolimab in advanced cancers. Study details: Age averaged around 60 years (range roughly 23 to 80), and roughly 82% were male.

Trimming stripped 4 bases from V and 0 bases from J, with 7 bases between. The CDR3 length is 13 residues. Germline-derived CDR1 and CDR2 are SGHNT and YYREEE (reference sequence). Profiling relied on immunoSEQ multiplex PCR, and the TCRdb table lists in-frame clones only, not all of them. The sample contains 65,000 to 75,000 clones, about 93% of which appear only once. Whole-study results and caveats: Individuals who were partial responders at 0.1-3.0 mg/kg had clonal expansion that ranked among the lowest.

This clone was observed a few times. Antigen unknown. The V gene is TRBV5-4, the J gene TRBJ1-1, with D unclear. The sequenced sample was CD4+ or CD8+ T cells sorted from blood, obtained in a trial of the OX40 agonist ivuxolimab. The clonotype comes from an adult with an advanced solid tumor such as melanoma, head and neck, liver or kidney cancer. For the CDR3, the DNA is TGTGCCAGCAGCGTACAGATGAACACTGAAGCTTTCTTT. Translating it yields CASSVQMNTEAFF.